The TCR beta chain described here comes from a study of T cells in Graves' hyperthyroidism and ophthalmopathy. Study background: At initial diagnosis, before any treatment had begun, peripheral blood was obtained. Study observations and caveats: Before onset, by a median of approximately 6.8 months, the model predicted ophthalmopathy. Most thyroid clonotypes expanded above 0.001 appeared in blood too.

Germline loops: CDR1 ENHRY, CDR2 SYGVKD. This CDR3 spans 15 amino acids. Trimming cost V 1 base and J 5 bases, with 14 bases left between them. Together with thyroid ultrasound, orbital computed tomography, serum thyroxine and TRAb, clinical symptoms were used for diagnoses. This clonotype was seen many times. Its antigen is unidentified. Authors of the study amplified TCR beta CDR3 regions from RNA transcripts. HTBI primers were employed in a first-round RT-PCR of the TCR CDR3. TCRdb re-called the multiplex PCR reads with MiXCR, one entry per CDR3 protein. The sample records about 200,000 distinct CDR3 sequences, roughly 18% being singletons.

V usage is TRBV10-3 and J usage is TRBJ2-5; possible D gene TRBD2, 6 bases. Sequencing input: blood. The TCR was taken from a man aged 50 to 60 with Graves' hyperthyroidism. CDR3 in DNA: TGTGCCATCAGTGAGTTGGGAGGAGTGGGGGAGACCCAGTACTTC. Translated: CAISELGGVGETQYF.